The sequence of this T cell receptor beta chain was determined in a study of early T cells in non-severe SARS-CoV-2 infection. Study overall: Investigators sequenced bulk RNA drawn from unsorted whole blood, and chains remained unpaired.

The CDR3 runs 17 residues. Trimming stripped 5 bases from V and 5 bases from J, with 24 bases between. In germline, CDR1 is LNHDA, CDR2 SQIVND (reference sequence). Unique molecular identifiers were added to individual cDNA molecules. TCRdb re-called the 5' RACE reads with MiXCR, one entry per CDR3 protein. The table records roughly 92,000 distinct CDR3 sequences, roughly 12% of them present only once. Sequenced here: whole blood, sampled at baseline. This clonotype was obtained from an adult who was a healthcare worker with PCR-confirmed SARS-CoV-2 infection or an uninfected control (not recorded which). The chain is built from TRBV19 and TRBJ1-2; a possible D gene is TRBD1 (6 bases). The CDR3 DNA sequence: TGTGCCAGTAGTCAGCCGTCAGGGGCAGTCGGAAAATATGGCTACACCTTC. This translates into CASSQPSGAVGKYGYTF.